The clone carrying this T cell receptor (beta chain) has a count of ten or more. Its antigen remains unknown. TCRdb reprocessed the 5' RACE reads with MiXCR, giving one entry per CDR3 protein. The table includes around 340,000 distinct CDR3 sequences, roughly 10% detected once. The data were taken from a study of identical twins. Study-wide points: One should note that invariant MAIT and iNKT cells could partly confound zero-insertion analyses. Where out-of-frame alpha sequences were twin-shared, they showed excess low generation probability.

The CDR3 extends over 13 amino acids. Germline CDR1 DFQATT, CDR2 SNEGSKA (reference sequence). Trimming removed 3 bases at V and 8 bases at J, with 13 bases between. V is TRBV20-1 and J is TRBJ1-4; D is ambiguous. The source material was naive T cells sorted from blood. This clonotype originated in a woman between 45 and 65 years old in good health. The CDR3 bases are TGCAGTGCTAGGTCCAACCTAGAGGAAAAACTGTTTTTT. It translates to CSARSNLEEKLFF.